A selection of T cell receptor beta chains follows, all from one sample in a study of blood T cell repertoires in COVID-19. Assay: immunoSEQ multiplex PCR; the TCRdb copy retains only in-frame clones and omits some. Here the sample spans 400,000 to 500,000 clones, roughly 90% being singletons. The specimen was PBMCs or T cells enriched from blood (not recorded which). These receptors were taken from a woman in her forties who had recovered from COVID-19. The CDR3 runs from the conserved cysteine through the conserved F or W. D genes are given only for firm matches.

v_gene	d_gene	j_gene	CDR3aa
TRBV12-5	.	TRBJ1-5	CASGPDGLQPQHF
TRBV6-6	TRBD2	TRBJ2-7	CASSFLAGGAYEQYF
TRBV4-1	.	TRBJ1-4	CASSPLVPGFKNEKLFF
TRBV5-1	.	TRBJ1-2	CASSPGLTNYGYTF
TRBV6-5	.	TRBJ1-2	CASSYSFMTVNYGYTF
TRBV4-1	TRBD1	TRBJ2-5	CASSQDVGTGRPETQYF
TRBV9	.	TRBJ2-2	CASSVFNGELFF
TRBV27	.	TRBJ1-1	CASGQSNLNTEAFF
TRBV2	TRBD2	TRBJ2-3	CASSKDPGLAGVAADTQYF
TRBV10-3	TRBD2	TRBJ2-3	CAISERERRTDTQYF
TRBV25-1	TRBD1	TRBJ2-3	CASSARGQGNPGDTQYF
TRBV14	.	TRBJ2-7	CASSQFDIYYEQYF
TRBV2	TRBD2	TRBJ2-1	CASSEARLAGEQFF
TRBV5-4	.	TRBJ2-5	CASSLWDTAQYF
TRBV7-6	TRBD2	TRBJ2-1	CASSVTTSGHYNEQFF
TRBV3-1/TRBV3-2	.	TRBJ2-2	CASSQSRASNTGELFF
TRBV19	.	TRBJ1-6	CASSPDSNSPLHF
TRBV30	.	TRBJ2-2	CAWSFPGQRAGELFF
TRBV19	.	TRBJ1-6	CASKRPDNNSPLHF
TRBV19	TRBD1	TRBJ1-5	CASSIEGTGNQPQHF
TRBV24-1	.	TRBJ2-5	CATQREGGETQYF
TRBV10-2	TRBD1	TRBJ1-2	CASSEPGQGYGYTF
TRBV7-2	TRBD2	TRBJ2-3	CASSSYRLAESLFF
TRBV15	TRBD1	TRBJ2-5	CATSTRTGGQTQYF
TRBV7-9	TRBD1	TRBJ2-7	CASSPEPGQGSYEQYF
TRBV2	.	TRBJ2-2	CASSGGGGSNTGELFF
TRBV7-9	TRBD2	TRBJ2-1	CASRPGLAGRNEQFF
TRBV2	TRBD1	TRBJ2-5	CASRAGGAAETQYF
TRBV3-1/TRBV3-2	.	TRBJ2-5	CASSQLGPETQYF
TRBV3-1/TRBV3-2	.	TRBJ2-7	CASSHVGGNEQYF
TRBV5-1	TRBD1	TRBJ1-4	CASSFGQGAEKLFF
TRBV12-3/TRBV12-4	.	TRBJ2-3	CASGLTDTQYF
TRBV20-1	.	TRBJ2-1	CSASQRGNEQFF
TRBV19	.	TRBJ1-1	CATYGLAVPGGEAFF
TRBV10-1	TRBD1	TRBJ1-1	CASSEQGQGDTEAFF
TRBV13	TRBD2	TRBJ2-7	CASSPSPAGGPHEQYF
TRBV6-1	.	TRBJ2-3	CASSEALMAGRSTDTQYF
TRBV6-2/TRBV6-3	TRBD2	TRBJ2-1	CASSTDQGLATNNEQFF
TRBV12-3/TRBV12-4	.	TRBJ2-7	CASSLDRAYEQYF
TRBV29-1	.	TRBJ1-4	CSVVVGSPRGEKLFF
TRBV12-3/TRBV12-4	TRBD1	TRBJ1-5	CASGTGGGQPQHF
TRBV19	.	TRBJ1-1	CASTNRDTAGAFF
TRBV6-5	.	TRBJ2-7	CASRDGASEQYF
TRBV29-1	TRBD2	TRBJ2-5	CSVEGVRLAGVEETQYF
TRBV7-2	TRBD2	TRBJ2-3	CASSPGTSGSTDTQYF
TRBV19	.	TRBJ2-2	CASRGGPTGELFF
TRBV19	TRBD1	TRBJ1-5	CASSAGTGPSEPQHF
TRBV10-3	TRBD2	TRBJ2-1	CATGATGGVRYEQFF
TRBV27	TRBD2	TRBJ2-4	CASSSLAGINIQYF
TRBV18	.	TRBJ1-2	CASSPGQAANYGYTF
TRBV7-9	.	TRBJ1-1	CASSFGRDTEAFF